The 5 T cell receptor beta chains below all came from one sample that was sequenced in a study of OX40 agonist ivuxolimab in advanced cancers. Sequenced by immunoSEQ multiplex PCR; TCRdb stores in-frame clones only, minus some. The sample lists 65,000 to 85,000 clones, approximately 90% occurring once. Sequencing was performed on CD4+ or CD8+ T cells sorted from blood, taken in a trial of the OX40 agonist ivuxolimab. The receptors derive from an adult with an advanced solid tumor such as melanoma, head and neck, liver or kidney cancer.

The genes are TRBV29-1 and TRBJ2-1; TRBD2 matches at 13 bases. This CDR3 spans 17 amino acids. Germline V lookup: CDR1 SQVTM, CDR2 ANQGSEA. J was trimmed by 2 bases and V by 3 bases; bases with no gene match: 7. CDR3: CSVDPPGTSGTYNEQFF. CDR3 nucleotides: TGCAGCGTTGACCCACCCGGGACTAGCGGGACCTACAATGAGCAGTTCTTC.

V usage is TRBV12-5 and J usage is TRBJ1-2, with D possibly being TRBD1 (5 bases). V lost 4 bases to trimming and J lost 6 bases, with 18 bases between them. Germline V gene data show CDR1 as LGHNT and CDR2 as FRNRAP. This CDR3 spans 15 amino acids. The CDR3 protein is CASGWIGGATNGYTF. Here the CDR3 DNA reads TGTGCTAGTGGTTGGATTGGTGGGGCAACAAATGGCTACACCTTC. The complete variable domain, with remaining parts taken from reference TRBV12-5 and TRBJ1-2, reads DARVTQTPRHKVTEMGQEVTMRCQPILGHNTVFWYRQTMMQGLELLAYFRNRAPLDDSGMPKDRFSAEMPDATLATLKIQPSEPRDSAVYFCASGWIGGATNGYTFGSGTRLTVV.

The chain couples TRBV18 to TRBJ2-1; TRBD1 matches 11 bases. The CDR3 consists of 15 residues. V shed 3 bases, J shed 6 bases, and the junction held 4 bases outside the gene matches. Germline-derived CDR1 and CDR2 are KGHSH and LQKENI. The CDR3 protein is CASSPRDRGSNEQFF. CDR3 bases: TGTGCCAGCTCACCCCGGGACAGGGGGTCCAATGAGCAGTTCTTC.

The chain uses TRBV27 and TRBJ1-1; D ambiguous. Germline assignment: CDR1 MNHEY and CDR2 SMNVEV (reference sequence). Trimming removed 3 bases at V and 8 bases at J, with 16 bases between. The CDR3 covers 14 residues. CDR3 DNA sequence: TGTGCCAGCAGTTTGGGTGGAGGGAATTCCGAAGCTTTCTTT. Translated, it gives CASSLGGGNSEAFF.

A few counts support this clone. The genes are TRBV4-3 and TRBJ1-5, with 9 bases lining up with TRBD1. The CDR3 loop spans 15 amino acids. Germline loops: CDR1 LGHNA, CDR2 YSLEER. V lost 3 bases and J lost 5; bases outside the gene matches: 5. CDR3: CASSQAGTGYQPQHF. The CDR3 bases are TGCGCCAGCAGCCAGGCCGGGACAGGGTATCAGCCCCAGCATTTT.